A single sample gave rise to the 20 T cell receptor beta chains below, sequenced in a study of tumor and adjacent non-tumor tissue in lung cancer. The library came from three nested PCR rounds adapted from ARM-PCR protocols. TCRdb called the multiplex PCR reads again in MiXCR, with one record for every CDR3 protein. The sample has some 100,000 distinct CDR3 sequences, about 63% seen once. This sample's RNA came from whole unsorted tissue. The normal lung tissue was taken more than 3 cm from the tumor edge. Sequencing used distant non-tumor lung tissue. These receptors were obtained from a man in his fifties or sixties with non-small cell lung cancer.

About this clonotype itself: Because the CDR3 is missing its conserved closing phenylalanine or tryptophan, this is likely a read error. CDR3: CDSSLDGTGLDEQYS. CDR3 bases: TGTGACAGCAGCTTAGACGGGACTGGGCTGGACGAGCAGTACTCC. The rearrangement uses TRBV11-3 and TRBJ2-7, with a possible D match to TRBD2 (6 bases). Germline V gene data show CDR1 as SGHNT and CDR2 as YENEEA. CDR3 length: 15 amino acids.

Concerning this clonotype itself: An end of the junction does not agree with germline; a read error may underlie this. CDR3 DNA: TGTGTCAGCAGTGCCCCCACAGGGCCAGATACGCAGTATTTT. Its translation is CVSSAPTGPDTQYF. The genes are TRBV25-1 and TRBJ2-3, with a possible D match to TRBD1 (6 bases). CDR1 is MGHDK, CDR2 SYGVNS, per germline. The CDR3 is 14 amino acids.

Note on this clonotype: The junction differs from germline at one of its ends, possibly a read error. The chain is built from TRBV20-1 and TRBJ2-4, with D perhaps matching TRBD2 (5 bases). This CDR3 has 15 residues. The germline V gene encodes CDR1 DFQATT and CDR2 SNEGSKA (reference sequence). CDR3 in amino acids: CSARAEGRAKNIHYF. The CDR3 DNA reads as TGCAGTGCTAGAGCCGAGGGCCGAGCCAAGAACATTCATTACTTC.

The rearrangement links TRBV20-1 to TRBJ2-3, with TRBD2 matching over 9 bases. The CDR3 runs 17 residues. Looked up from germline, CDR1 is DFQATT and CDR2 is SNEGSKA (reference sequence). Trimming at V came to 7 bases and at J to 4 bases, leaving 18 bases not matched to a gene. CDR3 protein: CSDSTPLWREGSDTQYF. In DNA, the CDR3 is TGCAGTGATAGCACCCCCCTCTGGCGGGAGGGCTCAGATACGCAGTATTTT.

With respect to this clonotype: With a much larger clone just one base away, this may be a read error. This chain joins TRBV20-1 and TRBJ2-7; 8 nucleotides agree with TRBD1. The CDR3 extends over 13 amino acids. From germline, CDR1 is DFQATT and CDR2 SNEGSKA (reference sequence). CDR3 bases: TGCGGTGCTCATTGGACAGGGTCCTACGAGCAGTACTTC. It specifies CGAHWTGSYEQYF.

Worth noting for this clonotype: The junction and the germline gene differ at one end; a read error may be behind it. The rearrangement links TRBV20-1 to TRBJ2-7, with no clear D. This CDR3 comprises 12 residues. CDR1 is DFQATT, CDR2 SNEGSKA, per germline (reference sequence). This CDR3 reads CSARSSSYERYF. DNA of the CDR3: TGTAGTGCTAGGTCGTCGTCCTACGAGCGGTACTTC.

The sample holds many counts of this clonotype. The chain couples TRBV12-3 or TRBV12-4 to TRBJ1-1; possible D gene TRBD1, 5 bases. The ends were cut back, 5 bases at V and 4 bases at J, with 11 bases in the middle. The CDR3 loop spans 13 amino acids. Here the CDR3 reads CASSGPRGTEAFF. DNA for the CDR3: TGTGCCAGCAGTGGGCCTAGGGGCACTGAAGCTTTCTTT.

The CDR3 loop is CSVPQGIAYDEQFF. CDR3 sequence (DNA): TGCAGCGTCCCCCAGGGAATAGCTTACGATGAGCAGTTCTTC. The chain recombines TRBV29-1 with TRBJ2-1, with D maybe TRBD1 (5 bases). Trimming shortened V by 6 bases and J by 8 bases, and 20 bases separated the two germline ends. The V gene's germline CDR1 is SQVTM and CDR2 ANQGSEA. This CDR3 spans 14 amino acids.

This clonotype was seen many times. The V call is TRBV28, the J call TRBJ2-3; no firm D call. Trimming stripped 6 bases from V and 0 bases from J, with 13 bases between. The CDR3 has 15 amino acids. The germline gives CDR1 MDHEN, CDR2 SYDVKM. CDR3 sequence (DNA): TGTGCCAGCAGCTGGGGTGAGCTAAGCACAGATACGCAGTATTTT. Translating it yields CASSWGELSTDTQYF.

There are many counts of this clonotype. CDR3 sequence (DNA): TGTGCCAGCAGTCGGGACTCCACCTCGTACAATGAGCAGTTCTTC. It is translated as CASSRDSTSYNEQFF. The chain carries TRBV12-3 or TRBV12-4 and TRBJ2-1, with a tentative D call TRBD2 (6 bases). The CDR3 runs 15 residues. The V gene lost 5 bases and the J gene lost 4 bases, with 15 bases spanning the gap.

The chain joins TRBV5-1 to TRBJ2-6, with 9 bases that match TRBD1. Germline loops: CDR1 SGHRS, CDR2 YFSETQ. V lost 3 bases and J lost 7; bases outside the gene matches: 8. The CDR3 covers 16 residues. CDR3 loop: CASSSAPDRGANVLTF. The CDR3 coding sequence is TGCGCCAGCAGCTCGGCCCCGGACAGGGGCGCCAACGTCCTGACTTTC.

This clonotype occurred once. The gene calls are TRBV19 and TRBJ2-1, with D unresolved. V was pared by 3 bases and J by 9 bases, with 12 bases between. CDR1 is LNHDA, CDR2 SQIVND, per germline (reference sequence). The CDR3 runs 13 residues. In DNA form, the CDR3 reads TGTGCCAGTAGTATCGGCCGTCTGGGTGAGCAGTTCTTC. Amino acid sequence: CASSIGRLGEQFF.

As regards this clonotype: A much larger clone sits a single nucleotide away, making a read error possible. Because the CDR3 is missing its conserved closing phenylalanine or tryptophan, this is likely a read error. In DNA, the CDR3 is TGTGCCAGCAGGGGCAATCAGCCCCAGCATGTT. Its protein product is CASRGNQPQHV. V and J are TRBV6-1 and TRBJ1-5; D gene uncertain. The CDR3 covers 11 residues. The V gene's germline CDR1 is MNHNS and CDR2 SASEGT. With 6 bases removed from V and 2 bases from J, the gap between germline ends came to 2 bases.

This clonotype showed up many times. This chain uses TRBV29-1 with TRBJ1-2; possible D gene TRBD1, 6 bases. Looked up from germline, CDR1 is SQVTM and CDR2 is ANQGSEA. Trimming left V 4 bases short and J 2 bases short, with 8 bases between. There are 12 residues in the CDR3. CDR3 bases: TGCAGCGTTGTAGGGGGAAACTATGGCTACACCTTC. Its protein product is CSVVGGNYGYTF.

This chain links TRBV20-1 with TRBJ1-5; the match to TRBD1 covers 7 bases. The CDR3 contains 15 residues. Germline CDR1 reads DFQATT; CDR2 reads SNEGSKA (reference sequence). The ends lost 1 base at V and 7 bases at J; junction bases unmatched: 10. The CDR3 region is CSARAHGTVEQPQHF. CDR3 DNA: TGCAGTGCTAGAGCACACGGGACAGTGGAGCAGCCCCAGCATTTT.

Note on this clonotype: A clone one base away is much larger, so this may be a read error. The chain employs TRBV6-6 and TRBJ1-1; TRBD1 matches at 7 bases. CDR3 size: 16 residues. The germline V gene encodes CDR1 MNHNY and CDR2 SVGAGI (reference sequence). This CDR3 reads CVSSYSSRGGWTEAFF. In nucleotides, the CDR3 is TGTGTCAGCAGTTACTCGTCCAGGGGGGGCTGGACTGAAGCTTTCTTT.

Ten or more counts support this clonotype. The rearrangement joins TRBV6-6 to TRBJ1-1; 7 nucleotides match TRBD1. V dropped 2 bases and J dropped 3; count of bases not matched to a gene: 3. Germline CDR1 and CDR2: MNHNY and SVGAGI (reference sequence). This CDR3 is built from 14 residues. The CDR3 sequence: CASSYVRGDTEAFF. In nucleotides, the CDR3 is TGTGCCAGCAGTTACGTCAGGGGGGACACTGAAGCTTTCTTT.

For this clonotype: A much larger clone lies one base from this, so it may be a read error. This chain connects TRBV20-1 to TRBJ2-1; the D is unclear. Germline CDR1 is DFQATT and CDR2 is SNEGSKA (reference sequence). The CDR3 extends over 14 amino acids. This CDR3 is CTAVKVSGSNEQFF. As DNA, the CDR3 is TGCACTGCTGTGAAAGTGTCCGGCTCCAATGAGCAGTTCTTC.

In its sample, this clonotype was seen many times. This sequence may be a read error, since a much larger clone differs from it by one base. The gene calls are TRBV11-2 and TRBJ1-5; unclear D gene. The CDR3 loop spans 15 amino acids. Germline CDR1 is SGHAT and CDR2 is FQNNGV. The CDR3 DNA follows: TGTGCCAGCAGCTTAGGTGCAGATAGCAATCAGCTCCAGCATTTT. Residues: CASSLGADSNQLQHF.

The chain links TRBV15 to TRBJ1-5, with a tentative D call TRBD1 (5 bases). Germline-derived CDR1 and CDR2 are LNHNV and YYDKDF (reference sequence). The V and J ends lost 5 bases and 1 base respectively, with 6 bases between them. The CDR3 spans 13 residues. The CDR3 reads CATSGGSNQPQHF. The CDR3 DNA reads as TGTGCCACCAGCGGGGGAAGCAATCAGCCCCAGCATTTT.